The 15 T cell receptor beta chains below come from one sample, sequenced in a study of cytomegalovirus exposure and HLA in healthy donors. The PCR employed 60 Vbeta primers together with 13 Jbeta primers. Using immunoSEQ multiplex PCR, the repertoire was profiled, and TCRdb retains in-frame clones only, with some absent. The sample lists around 90,000 clones, roughly 86% seen once, with 10% in the top ten. Sequenced material: PBMCs. The receptors originated from a human donor in good health.

The chain joins TRBV6-6 to TRBJ2-5; 9 bases line up with TRBD1. The V gene end was trimmed by 6 bases and the J gene end by 5 bases; junction bases not matched to a gene: 10. This CDR3 has 15 residues. The germline CDR1 and CDR2 sequences are MNHNY and SVGAGI (reference sequence). This CDR3 reads CASRPNRGPHETQYF. CDR3 bases: TGTGCCAGCAGACCTAACAGGGGGCCACACGAGACCCAGTACTTC.

The J gene is TRBJ1-2, the V gene TRBV7-3; unclear D gene. The length of the CDR3 is 12 residues. Trimming stripped 4 bases from V and 5 bases from J, with 8 bases between. Germline V lookup: CDR1 SGHTA, CDR2 FQGTGA. CDR3 region: CASSSPGYGYTF. CDR3 nucleotide sequence: TGTGCCAGCAGCTCACCGGGGTATGGCTACACCTTC.

CDR3 residues: CASSGTGTTTGELFF. The CDR3 DNA follows: TGCGCCAGCAGCGGAACAGGAACCACCACCGGGGAGCTGTTTTTT. This sequence joins TRBV5-1 and TRBJ2-2; TRBD1 might be the D (5 bases). Trimming removed 4 bases from V and 4 bases from J, with 14 bases in between. The V gene's germline CDR1 is SGHRS and CDR2 YFSETQ. The CDR3 has 15 residues.

The CDR3 reads CASSPRRVAGNTIYF. The CDR3 DNA is TGTGCCAGCAGTCCCCGCAGGGTTGCTGGAAACACCATATATTTT. V usage is TRBV28 and J usage is TRBJ1-3, with D possibly matching TRBD1 (5 bases). The CDR3 totals 15 residues. V was cut by 5 bases and J by 2 bases, with 13 bases left in between. Germline CDR1 reads MDHEN; CDR2 reads SYDVKM.

This clone was found a few times. The V gene is TRBV28, the J gene TRBJ2-2; 8 bases are a match to TRBD1. After removal of 8 bases from V and 2 bases from J, the junction contained 4 bases not matched to a gene. This CDR3 is built from 14 residues. Germline CDR1 is MDHEN and CDR2 is SYDVKM. As DNA, the CDR3 is TGTGCCAGCCTGGACAGGGTAAACACCGGGGAGCTGTTTTTT. This codes for CASLDRVNTGELFF.

CDR3 loop: CASSPRVSGQETQYF. The CDR3 DNA reads as TGTGCCAGCTCACCACGGGTAAGCGGCCAAGAGACCCAGTACTTC. The chain recombines TRBV18 with TRBJ2-5, with a weak D call TRBD2 (5 bases). Germline lookup yields CDR1 KGHSH and CDR2 LQKENI. The CDR3 is 15 amino acids. V was pared by 1 base and J by 1 base, with 10 bases between.

The J gene is TRBJ1-2, the V gene TRBV18; D perhaps matches TRBD1 (6 bases). This CDR3 region has 14 residues. The V end lost 6 bases, the J end lost 2 bases, and 13 bases lay between the germline ends. Germline CDR1 reads KGHSH; CDR2 reads LQKENI. CDR3 protein: CASSGQNYNYGYTF. CDR3 DNA sequence: TGTGCCAGCTCCGGACAGAATTACAACTATGGCTACACCTTC. Filled out from reference TRBV18 and TRBJ1-2, the complete variable domain reads NAGVMQNPRHLVRRRGQEARLRCSPMKGHSHVYWYRQLPEEGLKFMVYLQKENIIDESGMPKERFSAEFPKEGPSILRIQQVVRGDSAAYFCASSGQNYNYGYTFGSGTRLTVV.

V usage is TRBV9 and J usage is TRBJ2-3; 9 bases agree with TRBD2. Per germline, CDR1 SGDLS and CDR2 YYNGEE. J gave up 3 bases and V 0 bases, and 2 bases lay outside the gene matches. This CDR3 contains 15 residues. Here the CDR3 reads CASSVGTSATDTQYF. The CDR3 region has the DNA TGTGCCAGCAGCGTAGGGACTAGCGCGACAGATACGCAGTATTTT.

V and J are TRBV19 and TRBJ2-6; TRBD1 matches at 9 bases. Germline-derived CDR1 and CDR2 are LNHDA and SQIVND (reference sequence). The CDR3 has 16 amino acids. The V segment lost 3 bases and the J segment 4 bases; nucleotides outside the gene matches: 4. As DNA, the CDR3 is TGTGCCAGTAGTATCAGGGACAGGGAGGGGGCCAACGTCCTGACTTTC. This gives the protein CASSIRDREGANVLTF.

The chain employs TRBV2 and TRBJ2-1; the match to TRBD2 covers 7 bases. This CDR3 has 14 residues. V lost 4 bases and J lost 5; bases outside the gene matches: 5. Germline CDR1 reads SNHLY; CDR2 reads FYNNEI. CDR3 protein: CASSVEAGNNEQFF. The DNA of the CDR3 is TGTGCCAGCAGTGTAGAAGCGGGAAACAATGAGCAGTTCTTC.

V gene TRBV18 combines with J gene TRBJ2-7, with 7 bases identical to TRBD1. Germline CDR1 and CDR2: KGHSH and LQKENI. V was clipped by 0 bases and J by 0 bases; unmatched bases: 2. CDR3 size: 15 residues. CDR3 coding DNA: TGTGCCAGCTCACCACCAGCAGGGGGCTCCTACGAGCAGTACTTC. Protein sequence: CASSPPAGGSYEQYF.

V usage is TRBV19 and J usage is TRBJ2-3; 8 bases line up with TRBD2. The CDR3 sequence is 15 residues long. Trimming removed 6 bases from V and 4 bases from J; junction bases left unmatched: 9. Germline CDR1 and CDR2: LNHDA and SQIVND (reference sequence). The CDR3 sequence is CASSPRGGAADTQYF. For the CDR3, the DNA is TGTGCCAGTAGCCCTCGGGGGGGCGCCGCAGATACGCAGTATTTT.

To note about this clone: The same CDR3 arises from other DNA sequences in this sample as well. The chain combines TRBV5-1 with TRBJ1-5; TRBD1 matches at 10 bases. The CDR3 is 15 residues long. V was pared by 0 bases and J by 5 bases, with 2 bases of the junction left unmatched. Germline V gives CDR1 SGHRS, CDR2 YFSETQ. CDR3 region: CASSLGDRGDQPQHF. The CDR3 DNA is TGCGCCAGCAGCTTGGGGGACAGGGGAGATCAGCCCCAGCATTTT.

V gene TRBV27 combines with J gene TRBJ1-1; 7 bases match TRBD1. From germline, CDR1 is MNHEY and CDR2 SMNVEV (reference sequence). The V gene end was trimmed by 6 bases and the J gene end by 10 bases; junction bases not matched to a gene: 17. There are 15 residues in the CDR3. CDR3 in DNA: TGTGCCAGCAGCCGCCGAAATGACAGGGCGGTGGGAGCTTTCTTT. Protein: CASSRRNDRAVGAFF.

This sequence joins TRBV7-6 and TRBJ2-5; D is uncertain. The germline CDR1 and CDR2 sequences are SGHVS and FNYEAQ. V gave up 4 bases and J gave up 2 bases, with 5 bases separating them. This CDR3 has 12 residues. The CDR3 coding sequence is TGTGCCAGCAGCTCCCTACAAGAGACCCAGTACTTC. Its protein is CASSSLQETQYF.